The present entry profiles one T cell receptor (beta chain) with its context. This clone was counted a few times. Its binding antigen is unknown. Within one base of it there is no much larger clone, and no base qualities were kept. These data originate in a study of blood T cell repertoires in COVID-19 (dated by TCRdb to 2018 to 2020). With respect to the entire study: Collaborator samples came from the United States, Italy and Spain and covered acute and convalescent phases of COVID-19. The material from the prospective study consisted of cDNA or gDNA derived from T cells, B-cell-depleted T cells, or PBMCs. Subjects who had been exposed to COVID-19, were actively infected with it, or had recovered from it provided the deeply sampled blood TCRbeta repertoires that made up the dataset. The repertoires were released in a freely available public database intended as a resource for research on the immune response to SARS-CoV-2. Samples were obtained from the ongoing ImmuneRACE study (first 160 participants) and from 1,254 subjects provided by 6 global collaborators. Sample metadata almost always included a de-identified subject ID, COVID-19 status, age in years and sex. Where available, HLA class I and class II types were taken from metadata supplied by the sample provider and were not determined by assay-based typing. Findings and caveats that apply to the study as a whole: How much clinical and demographic metadata was included differed by source and by participant, and the metadata was provided uncurated.

Whole blood was collected in K2EDTA tubes by collaborating institutions according to the institutions' own protocols. Collaborator samples were shipped for TCRbeta analysis as frozen whole blood, isolated PBMCs, or DNA extracted from either sample type. V sheds 6 bases and J sheds 4 bases, leaving 11 bases between their ends. Reading the germline V gene (reference sequence) gives CDR1 DFQATT and CDR2 SNEGSKA. The CDR3 spans 12 residues, from the cysteine through the phenylalanine. Only CDR3 DNA is held: 36 bases, read in frame from base 1. TCRbeta CDR3 regions were amplified from genomic DNA using the immunoSEQ Assay, a bias-controlled multiplex PCR. The authors processed their data as follows. The number of nucleated cells in each sample was estimated by amplification of reference gene primers within the assay. Sequence reads were collapsed and filtered to measure the absolute abundance of every unique TCRbeta CDR3 rearrangement. For each sample, productive Simpson clonality was calculated as the square root of Simpson's diversity index over productive rearrangements. Held by TCRdb, this immuneACCESS table contains in-frame sequences only and omits some clones. Under half of the omission traces to an unresolved V gene where checked; the cause of the rest is unknown. The V and J calls and clone size are taken from that table; D and trimming were inferred from the DNA. The sample table contains roughly 35,000 clones; only one count was recorded for just under 80% of them. About 35% of the sample goes to the ten largest clones.

Sequencing was carried out using peripheral blood. The receptor's source is a man older than 75 with acute or convalescent COVID-19. This receptor chain uses TRBV20-1 and TRBJ2-3; tentative D gene TRBD1, with 5 bases matching. The DNA sequence follows: TGCAGTGCGAGTAGGGGCTCAGATACGCAGTATTTT. Its protein product is CSASRGSDTQYF.